This entry lists 10 T cell receptor beta chains sequenced from one sample in a study of blood T cells in healthy people across ages (dated by TCRdb to between 2015 and 2016). Library prep was done by 5' RACE. Data came from an Illumina HiSeq 2500. The second PCR ran for about 7 to 11 cycles and used a J-beta primer mix along with a sample-barcoded 5' primer. TCRdb reanalyzed the raw reads on its own, using fastp at Q25 for trimming and MiXCR for clone calling, and kept in-frame beta chains. Rows matching on CDR3 protein sequence are summarized as one entry with the most common DNA and genes. Recorded for this sample are about a million distinct CDR3 sequences; 40% to 60% of them occurred a single time. Of the sample, about an eighth is held by the ten largest clones. Material: blood. These receptors were obtained from a young man in good health.

As regards this clonotype: This could be a read error, since a much larger clone is one nucleotide away. This chain links TRBV4-2 with TRBJ2-4; D uncertain. The CDR3 has 15 amino acids. V dropped 0 bases and J dropped 13 bases, with 19 bases sitting between them. In germline, CDR1 is LGHNA, CDR2 YNFKEQ. The CDR3 protein is CASSQDLGGLYGQYF. CDR3 in DNA: TGTGCCAGCAGCCAAGATCTTGGTGGCCTCTACGGGCAGTACTTC.

V is TRBV4-3 and J is TRBJ2-1; D assignment may be TRBD1 or TRBD2 (5 bases each). The V and J ends lost 8 bases and 8 bases respectively, with 22 bases between them. Germline CDR1 LGHNA, CDR2 YSLEER. The length of the CDR3 is 15 residues. In DNA, the CDR3 is TGCGCCAGCCGCCTGGGACGAGCGTGGGTGGATGAGCAGTTCTTC. Translated: CASRLGRAWVDEQFF.

V usage is TRBV5-1 and J usage is TRBJ2-1, with TRBD2 matching 10 bases. This CDR3 region has 16 residues. Per germline, CDR1 SGHRS and CDR2 YFSETQ. V shed 0 bases and J 6 bases; nucleotides not matched to a gene: 6. Here the CDR3 DNA reads TGCGCCAGCAGCTTGGCCAGCGGGGGGGTAAGCAATGAGCAGTTCTTC. Translation: CASSLASGGVSNEQFF.

This clonotype was detected once. CDR3 coding DNA: TGTGCCAGCAGGGACTACGATCGGGGAAGGGACACTGAAGCTTTCTTT. It translates to CASRDYDRGRDTEAFF. V usage is TRBV6-5 and J usage is TRBJ1-1; no clear D. CDR1 is MNHEY, CDR2 SVGAGI, per germline. The CDR3 length is 16 residues. Trimming stripped 6 bases from V and 3 bases from J, with 20 bases between.

The CDR3 DNA is TGTGCCAGCAGTTCCCCTCGGGAGTCATGGGAAGCTTTCTTT. Amino acid sequence: CASSSPRESWEAFF. V gene TRBV6-5 combines with J gene TRBJ1-1, with no clear D. V lost 4 bases to trimming and J lost 8 bases, with 17 bases between them. Germline CDR1 reads MNHEY; CDR2 reads SVGAGI. This CDR3 contains 14 residues.

There are many counts of this clonotype. V is TRBV25-1 and J is TRBJ2-7, with TRBD2 matching over 8 bases. The CDR3 loop spans 16 amino acids. Losses at the gene ends were 1 base for V and 1 base for J; bases not matched to a gene: 6. Germline CDR1 is MGHDK and CDR2 is SYGVNS. The CDR3 loop is CASSELERGKSYEQYF. The CDR3 DNA is TGTGCCAGCAGTGAATTAGAGCGGGGGAAATCCTACGAGCAGTACTTC.

This chain joins TRBV15 and TRBJ1-2; TRBD1 matches 8 bases. This CDR3 comprises 14 residues. Germline CDR1 is LNHNV and CDR2 is YYDKDF (reference sequence). V gave up 3 bases and J gave up 8 bases; unmatched junction bases: 8. The CDR3 nucleotides read TGTGCCACCAGCAGCAACGGACAGGGAGACGGCTACACCTTC. Its protein is CATSSNGQGDGYTF.

J is TRBJ2-5 and V is TRBV27; D may match TRBD1 or TRBD2 (5 bases each). The V gene lost 6 bases and the J gene lost 3 bases, with 17 bases spanning the gap. The CDR3 covers 15 residues. CDR1 is MNHEY and CDR2 is SMNVEV in the germline V gene (reference sequence). CDR3 nucleotides: TGTGCCAGCAGGACTTTATTGAGGGGCGAAGAGACCCAGTACTTC. It yields the protein CASRTLLRGEETQYF.

CDR3 residues: CASSLELGSGLATPREQFF. The CDR3 coding sequence is TGTGCCAGCAGCTTAGAGCTGGGTTCGGGACTAGCAACCCCGAGGGAGCAGTTCTTC. The chain carries TRBV7-9 and TRBJ2-1; 9 nucleotides match TRBD2. Per germline, CDR1 SEHNR and CDR2 FQNEAQ (reference sequence). Trimming at V came to 1 base and at J to 10 bases, leaving 20 bases not matched to a gene. This CDR3 contains 19 residues.

V and J are TRBV7-9 and TRBJ2-3, with D tentatively TRBD2 (6 bases). The V gene lost 6 bases and the J gene lost 2 bases, with 12 bases spanning the gap. This CDR3 has 14 residues. In germline, CDR1 is SEHNR, CDR2 FQNEAQ (reference sequence). The CDR3, as DNA: TGTGCCAGCAGTAATAGCGGATTCACAGATACGCAGTATTTT. Its translation is CASSNSGFTDTQYF.